The T cell receptor (beta chain) described here comes from a study of cytomegalovirus exposure and HLA in healthy donors. A word on this clone: The antigen remains undetermined.

Study conclusions and caveats: The dataset shows that most TCR sequences were rare, while some public TCRs occurred in many donors.

Measured with immunoSEQ multiplex PCR; TCRdb has only the in-frame clones, and not every one. The sample records more than 95,000 clones, 90% to 96% being singletons. V lost 0 bases and J lost 0, with 6 bases in between. Germline-derived CDR1 and CDR2 are SGDLS and YYNGEE. The CDR3 has 14 amino acids. The material sequenced was PBMCs. The receptor comes from a man aged 18-30 years in good health and CMV-seronegative. The chain has TRBV9 and TRBJ2-5; D ambiguous. The CDR3: CASSVAPYQETQYF. CDR3 nucleotides: TGTGCCAGCAGCGTAGCTCCGTACCAAGAGACCCAGTACTTC. Full variable domain (missing parts from reference TRBV9 and TRBJ2-5): DSGVTQTPKHLITATGQRVTLRCSPRSGDLSVYWYQQSLDQGLQFLIQYYNGEERAKGNILERFSAQQFPDLHSELNLSSLELGDSALYFCASSVAPYQETQYFGPGTRLLVL.